This T cell receptor (beta chain) was captured by sequencing in a study of blood T cell repertoires in COVID-19. Turning to the study itself: The analysed material was cDNA or gDNA that came from T cells, B-cell-depleted T cells, or PBMCs.

In the authors' methods: Amplification from reference gene primers served as the basis for estimated nucleated cell counts. Sequencing used immunoSEQ multiplex PCR; TCRdb keeps in-frame clones, though not all of them. The V and J calls and the clone size are those of that table, but D and trimming were determined from the DNA. The table lists 93,000 or so clones, about 90% of them singletons. The CDR3 covers 12 residues. The germline V and J ends were trimmed by 2 bases and 7 bases, with 9 bases remaining between them. Germline loops: CDR1 SGHKS, CDR2 YYEKEE (reference sequence). The sequenced sample consisted of peripheral blood. V is TRBV5-5 and J is TRBJ1-2; D gene uncertain. The sequence was collected from a human donor in a cohort sampled during active COVID-19. The CDR3 region is CASSLVELGYTF. CDR3 DNA: TGTGCCAGCAGCTTAGTGGAGCTTGGCTACACCTTC. The whole variable domain, filled in from reference TRBV5-5 and TRBJ1-2, reads DAGVTQSPTHLIKTRGQQVTLRCSPISGHKSVSWYQQVLGQGPQFIFQYYEKEERGRGNFPDRFSARQFPNYSSELNVNALLLGDSALYLCASSLVELGYTFGSGTRLTVV.